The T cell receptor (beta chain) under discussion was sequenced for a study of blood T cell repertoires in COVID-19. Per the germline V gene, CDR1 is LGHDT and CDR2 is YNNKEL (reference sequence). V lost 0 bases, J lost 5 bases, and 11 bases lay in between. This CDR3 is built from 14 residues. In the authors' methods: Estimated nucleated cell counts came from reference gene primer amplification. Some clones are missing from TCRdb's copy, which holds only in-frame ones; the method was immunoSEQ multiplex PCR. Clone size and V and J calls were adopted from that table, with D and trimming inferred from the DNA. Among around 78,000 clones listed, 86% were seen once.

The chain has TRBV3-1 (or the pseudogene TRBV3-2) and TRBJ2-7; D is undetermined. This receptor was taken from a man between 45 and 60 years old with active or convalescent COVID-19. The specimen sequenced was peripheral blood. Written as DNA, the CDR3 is TGTGCCAGCAGCCAAGACCTTTCTCCCGACGAGCAGTACTTC. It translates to CASSQDLSPDEQYF.